This TCR beta chain was documented in a study of blood T cell repertoires in COVID-19. Repertoires were generated with immunoSEQ multiplex PCR, while TCRdb's copy carries only in-frame clones and drops some. The repertoire includes 200,000 to 250,000 clones, about 82% of them detected once, and 5% to 6.5% sits in the top ten. Patients of the Seattle cohort, enrolled during active infection, were followed longitudinally. The CDR3 sequence is 15 residues long. Trimming removed 5 bases from V and 5 bases from J; junction bases left unmatched: 7. CDR1 and CDR2 from the germline V gene are SGHTS and YDEGEE.

The sequencing sample was made of peripheral blood. V gene TRBV5-8 combines with J gene TRBJ2-3, with TRBD1 matching over 11 bases. The receptor was derived from a middle-aged man with COVID-19, enrolled during active disease. The CDR3 DNA reads as TGTGCCAGCAGTTCGGACAGGGGGCGCATAGATACGCAGTATTTT. It encodes CASSSDRGRIDTQYF.